Below are 25 T cell receptor beta chains sequenced from a single sample in a study of shared clonotypes between healthy human individuals. This table comes from immunoSEQ multiplex PCR, and its TCRdb copy is limited to in-frame clones, with some not included. The table has 2 million to 2.5 million clones, approximately 95% seen once. Sample: naive CD4+ T cells sorted from blood. Subset: CD45RA+ positively selected. These receptor sequences come from a man in his late teens or twenties in good health.

The V and J genes are TRBV28 and TRBJ2-2, with 9 positions matching TRBD2. The CDR3 totals 14 residues. In germline, CDR1 is MDHEN, CDR2 SYDVKM. After removal of 4 bases from V and 7 bases from J, the junction contained 4 bases not matched to a gene. CDR3: CASSSSGVIGELFF. The CDR3 DNA reads as TGTGCCAGCAGTTCTAGCGGGGTCATCGGGGAGCTGTTTTTT.

This clone was seen more than once but under ten times. This chain links TRBV19 with TRBJ2-3; D possibly corresponds to TRBD1 (6 bases). Germline lookup yields CDR1 LNHDA and CDR2 SQIVND (reference sequence). V was pared by 5 bases and J by 8 bases, with 14 bases between. The CDR3 loop spans 13 amino acids. CDR3: CASSPEQGTTQYF. The CDR3 DNA reads as TGTGCCAGTAGTCCAGAACAGGGTACTACGCAGTATTTT.

This rearrangement joins TRBV18 to TRBJ2-2; 9 bases map to TRBD1. The CDR3 extends over 17 amino acids. Germline V gives CDR1 KGHSH, CDR2 LQKENI. J lost 6 bases, V lost 0 bases, and 8 bases had no gene match. This chain's CDR3 is CASSPPMGQGKSGELFF. The CDR3, as DNA: TGTGCCAGCTCACCACCGATGGGACAGGGCAAATCCGGGGAGCTGTTTTTT.

The rearrangement joins TRBV30 to TRBJ2-6; TRBD1 matches at 8 bases. J gave up 1 base and V 2 bases, and 13 bases lay outside the gene matches. The CDR3 is 19 residues long. Germline-derived CDR1 and CDR2 are GTSNPN and SVGIG (reference sequence). The CDR3 is CAWSRDRLRWVSGANVLTF. CDR3 DNA sequence: TGTGCCTGGAGTAGGGACAGGCTCCGCTGGGTTTCTGGGGCCAACGTCCTGACTTTC.

The chain links TRBV7-2 to TRBJ1-1; no clear D. The germline gives CDR1 SGHTA, CDR2 FQGNSA. V lost 2 bases and J lost 3, with 13 bases in between. The CDR3 is made up of 15 amino acids. CDR3 nucleotides: TGTGCCAGCAGCTTAAGGTACTCGGCGGACACTGAAGCTTTCTTT. Translation: CASSLRYSADTEAFF.

This chain joins TRBV30 and TRBJ1-2, with D possibly being TRBD1 (5 bases). V gave up 1 base and J gave up 8 bases, with 17 bases separating them. Germline CDR1 and CDR2: GTSNPN and SVGIG (reference sequence). The CDR3 runs to 14 residues. The CDR3 DNA sequence: TGTGCCTGGAGTGGCCGGGACCTTAAGCGGGGCTACACCTTC. Translation: CAWSGRDLKRGYTF.

This rearrangement joins TRBV7-9 to TRBJ2-2; 9 positions agree with TRBD2. The germline V gene encodes CDR1 SEHNR and CDR2 FQNEAQ (reference sequence). The CDR3 consists of 17 residues. V gave up 4 bases and J gave up 5 bases; unmatched junction bases: 11. CDR3 sequence reads: CASSSPIAGAVTGELFF. The CDR3 DNA reads TGTGCCAGCAGCTCTCCCATAGCGGGAGCTGTTACCGGGGAGCTGTTTTTT. The complete variable domain, with remaining parts taken from reference TRBV7-9 and TRBJ2-2, reads DTGVSQNPRHKITKRGQNVTFRCDPISEHNRLYWYRQTLGQGPEFLTYFQNEAQLEKSRLLSDRFSAERPKGSFSTLEIQRTEQGDSAMYLCASSSPIAGAVTGELFFGEGSRLTVL.

V is TRBV6-5 and J is TRBJ1-2; 10 bases line up with TRBD1. Germline CDR1 reads MNHEY; CDR2 reads SVGAGI. V was pared by 0 bases and J by 8 bases, with 9 bases of the junction left unmatched. The CDR3 length is 16 residues. The CDR3 DNA reads as TGTGCCAGCAGTTACTCGGGACAGGGGTTCCTGGGGGGCTACACCTTC. Encoded protein: CASSYSGQGFLGGYTF.

In nucleotides, the CDR3 is TGTGCCACCGGCGGACAGGGGACCACCGGGGAGCTGTTTTTT. Protein: CATGGQGTTGELFF. This chain links TRBV6-5 with TRBJ2-2, with 9 bases aligning to TRBD1. With V trimmed by 10 bases and J by 4 bases, 7 bases remained unmatched. The CDR3 contains 14 residues. CDR1 and CDR2 from the germline V gene are MNHEY and SVGAGI.

The rearrangement uses TRBV19 and TRBJ2-7, with TRBD2 matching over 7 bases. Germline values: CDR1 LNHDA, CDR2 SQIVND (reference sequence). V trimming: 3 bases; J trimming: 3 bases; junction bases outside the gene matches: 8. The CDR3 sequence is 15 residues long. CDR3 region: CASSMRGGLLYEQYF. CDR3 bases: TGTGCCAGTAGTATGCGTGGGGGACTACTCTACGAGCAGTACTTC. Together with reference TRBV19 and TRBJ2-7, the CDR3 gives the full variable domain: DGGITQSPKYLFRKEGQNVTLSCEQNLNHDAMYWYRQDPGQGLRLIYYSQIVNDFQKGDIAEGYSVSREKKESFPLTVTSAQKNPTAFYLCASSMRGGLLYEQYFGPGTRLTVT.

V gene TRBV18 combines with J gene TRBJ2-5; 8 bases are a match to TRBD2. With 1 base clipped from V and 3 bases from J, the junction kept 10 bases outside the gene matches. Germline loops: CDR1 KGHSH, CDR2 LQKENI. The CDR3 is made up of 17 amino acids. CDR3 amino acids: CASSPRGSGGPKETQYF. The CDR3 nucleotides read TGTGCCAGCTCACCACGGGGAAGCGGGGGACCTAAAGAGACCCAGTACTTC.

V and J are TRBV19 and TRBJ2-5; the match to TRBD2 covers 10 bases. Germline loops: CDR1 LNHDA, CDR2 SQIVND (reference sequence). V lost 1 base to trimming and J lost 7 bases; unmatched junction nucleotides: 15. The CDR3 has 18 residues. The chain's CDR3 is CASSIGPLGLASYGTQYF. The CDR3 bases are TGTGCCAGTAGTATAGGTCCCCTGGGACTAGCGAGTTATGGGACCCAGTACTTC.

Worth noting for this clone: The junction departs from germline at one end; a sequencing error may be responsible. The rearrangement joins TRBV13 to TRBJ1-3; no firm D call. The CDR3 runs 15 residues. Germline V gene lookup returns CDR1 PRHDT and CDR2 FYEKMQ (reference sequence). The CDR3 nucleotides are TGTGCCAGCAGCCTAGGGCAGAACTCTGGAAACACCATATATTTT. Its protein is CASSLGQNSGNTIYF.

As for this clone: This CDR3 is also generated by other DNA sequences in the sample. The V call is TRBV28, the J call TRBJ1-4, with D maybe TRBD1 (6 bases). The CDR3 is 14 residues long. V gave up 4 bases and J gave up 3 bases, with 9 bases separating them. CDR1 is MDHEN and CDR2 is SYDVKM in the germline V gene. CDR3 sequence: CASSSGQSNEKLFF. CDR3 DNA sequence: TGTGCCAGCAGTTCCGGACAGTCTAATGAAAAACTGTTTTTT.

V gene TRBV28 combines with J gene TRBJ1-2; 7 nucleotides agree with TRBD1. J gave up 0 bases and V 5 bases, and 6 bases lay outside the gene matches. There are 15 residues in the CDR3. Germline CDR1 MDHEN, CDR2 SYDVKM. The CDR3 nucleotides are TGTGCCAGCAGTAGTGGACAGGTTCCTAACTATGGCTACACCTTC. It codes for CASSSGQVPNYGYTF.

This chain connects TRBV6-1 to TRBJ1-5; 8 nucleotides align to TRBD1. The CDR3 covers 16 residues. Germline V gene lookup returns CDR1 MNHNS and CDR2 SASEGT. Germline trimming cut 2 bases from V and 4 bases from J; bases unmatched to any gene: 7. The CDR3 DNA sequence: TGTGCCAGCAGTGAACAGACAGGGGTGAAAAATCAGCCCCAGCATTTT. Its translation: CASSEQTGVKNQPQHF.

The chain joins TRBV6-5 to TRBJ2-3; D possibly corresponds to TRBD2 (6 bases). The CDR3 has 16 amino acids. Germline V gene sequence: CDR1 MNHEY, CDR2 SVGAGI. V shed 2 bases and J shed 6 bases, with 18 bases lying between them. CDR3 nucleotide sequence: TGTGCCAGCAGTTACGATGTGGGAGCGAGCGGGGATACGCAGTATTTT. Translating it yields CASSYDVGASGDTQYF.

The rearrangement uses TRBV5-1 and TRBJ2-3, with D unresolved. This CDR3 spans 16 amino acids. The germline V gene encodes CDR1 SGHRS and CDR2 YFSETQ. V was cut by 0 bases and J by 0 bases, with 11 bases left in between. The DNA of the CDR3 is TGCGCCAGCAGCTTGGTGGTAGCCTTAAGCACAGATACGCAGTATTTT. Amino acids: CASSLVVALSTDTQYF.

V gene TRBV13 combines with J gene TRBJ1-3; 8 bases are shared with TRBD1. Germline V gives CDR1 PRHDT, CDR2 FYEKMQ (reference sequence). With V trimmed by 7 bases and J by 3 bases, 8 bases remained unmatched. The CDR3 length is 15 residues. The CDR3 region is CASTLDRVFGNTIYF. The CDR3 nucleotides are TGTGCCAGCACCTTGGACAGGGTTTTTGGAAACACCATATATTTT.

The chain joins TRBV7-2 to TRBJ1-6; D possibly corresponds to TRBD1 (5 bases). The V end lost 4 bases, the J end lost 14 bases, and 12 bases lay between the germline ends. The CDR3 spans 12 residues. Germline loops: CDR1 SGHTA, CDR2 FQGNSA. The CDR3 sequence: CASSSQGVTLHF. The CDR3 DNA is TGTGCCAGCAGCTCCCAAGGGGTGACCCTCCACTTT.

The CDR3 sequence is CASSQDRVDYGYTF. The CDR3 DNA reads TGTGCCAGCAGCCAGGACAGGGTAGACTATGGCTACACCTTC. The gene calls are TRBV2 and TRBJ1-2; 8 bases are shared with TRBD1. The V segment lost 6 bases and the J segment 3 bases; nucleotides outside the gene matches: 6. Germline CDR1 and CDR2: SNHLY and FYNNEI. The CDR3 totals 14 residues.

The rearrangement joins TRBV11-3 to TRBJ2-7; D possibly corresponds to TRBD2 (6 bases). With 1 base removed from V and 4 bases from J, the gap between germline ends came to 17 bases. Germline CDR1 SGHNT, CDR2 YENEEA. This CDR3 is built from 16 residues. CDR3 protein: CASSLGRLVRRYEQYF. As DNA, the CDR3 is TGTGCCAGCAGCTTAGGGCGACTAGTCCGCCGGTACGAGCAGTACTTC.

Points on this clone: No conserved phenylalanine or tryptophan is present at the end of the CDR3, so a read error is the likely explanation. It is unclear where the CDR3 begins or ends on the DNA, so no DNA is shown, and the CDR3 is as TCRdb lists it. V is TRBV9 and J is TRBJ2-7; TRBD2, the table's D call, was not compared with the DNA. Per the germline V gene, CDR1 is SGDLS and CDR2 is YYNGEE. With termini counted, the CDR3 has 9 amino acids. The CDR3 loop reads CASSRDEGN.

V and J are TRBV30 and TRBJ2-5; D possibly matches TRBD1 or TRBD2 (5 bases each). The V end lost 1 base, the J end lost 8 bases, and 14 bases lay between the germline ends. CDR3 size: 13 residues. CDR1 and CDR2 from the germline V gene are GTSNPN and SVGIG (reference sequence). The CDR3 loop is CAWSELGVRTQYF. CDR3 DNA sequence: TGTGCCTGGAGTGAACTGGGGGTAAGAACCCAGTACTTC. Combining the CDR3 with reference TRBV30 and TRBJ2-5 gives the whole variable domain SQTIHQWPATLVQPVGSPLSLECTVEGTSNPNLYWYRQAAGRGLQLLFYSVGIGQISSEVPQNLSASRPQDRQFILSSKKLLLSDSGFYLCAWSELGVRTQYFGPGTRLLVL.

The chain combines TRBV19 with TRBJ2-4; D is ambiguous. Germline V gene lookup returns CDR1 LNHDA and CDR2 SQIVND (reference sequence). The CDR3 is 14 amino acids. Deletions cut 3 bases from V and 0 bases from J, with 6 bases between. CDR3 region: CASSMGLAKNIQYF. The CDR3, as DNA: TGTGCCAGTAGTATGGGCTTAGCCAAAAACATTCAGTACTTC.